This entry lists 26 T cell receptor beta chains sequenced from one sample in a study of blood T cell repertoires in COVID-19. Method: immunoSEQ multiplex PCR; TCRdb's copy keeps in-frame clones and lacks some. The repertoire holds hundreds of thousands of clones, with roughly 82% as singletons. The sample was peripheral blood. These TCRs come from an elderly woman with active or convalescent COVID-19.

The chain combines TRBV20-1 with TRBJ2-7; tentatively, D is TRBD1 (6 bases). The CDR3 has 11 amino acids. Germline loops: CDR1 DFQATT, CDR2 SNEGSKA (reference sequence). V gave up 6 bases and J gave up 7 bases, with 13 bases separating them. Here the CDR3 reads CSALDREEQYF. The CDR3 region has the DNA TGCAGTGCCTTGGACAGAGAAGAGCAGTACTTC.

V is TRBV5-3 and J is TRBJ1-5, with 10 bases identical to TRBD1. TRBV5-3 is given ORF status, its function remaining uncertain. The CDR3 extends over 17 amino acids. Trimming at V came to 2 bases and at J to 5 bases, leaving 10 bases not matched to a gene. This CDR3 is CARSFATLDRGDQPQHF. CDR3 bases: TGTGCCAGAAGCTTTGCCACCTTGGACAGGGGGGATCAGCCCCAGCATTTT.

The J gene is TRBJ1-2, the V gene TRBV19, with D tentatively TRBD1 (6 bases). Germline CDR1 is LNHDA and CDR2 is SQIVND (reference sequence). The V end lost 6 bases, the J end lost 1 base, and 18 bases lay between the germline ends. CDR3 size: 16 residues. The CDR3 sequence: CASSRDLQGFNYGYTF. As DNA, the CDR3 is TGTGCCAGTAGCAGAGACCTACAGGGATTTAACTATGGCTACACCTTC.

V usage is TRBV19 and J usage is TRBJ2-5; 9 bases are shared with TRBD1. V trimming: 2 bases; J trimming: 5 bases; junction bases outside the gene matches: 6. Germline V gene sequence: CDR1 LNHDA, CDR2 SQIVND (reference sequence). The CDR3 contains 15 residues. The CDR3 region is CASSILTGGQETQYF. In DNA, the CDR3 is TGTGCCAGTAGTATATTAACAGGGGGCCAGGAGACCCAGTACTTC.

The chain carries TRBV5-4 and TRBJ1-1, with 8 bases matching TRBD1. The CDR3 consists of 15 residues. Germline assignment: CDR1 SGHNT and CDR2 YYREEE (reference sequence). J lost 4 bases, V lost 3 bases, and 8 bases had no gene match. CDR3 protein: CASSSRKTGGTEAFF. CDR3 bases: TGTGCCAGCAGCTCGAGAAAAACAGGGGGCACTGAAGCTTTCTTT. Variable domain in full (rest from reference TRBV5-4 and TRBJ1-1): ETGVTQSPTHLIKTRGQQVTLRCSSQSGHNTVSWYQQALGQGPQFIFQYYREEENGRGNFPPRFSGLQFPNYSSELNVNALELDDSALYLCASSSRKTGGTEAFFGQGTRLTVV.

Of note for this clone: Other nucleotide sequences from this sample produce the same CDR3. The J gene is TRBJ1-1, the V gene TRBV5-1, with TRBD1 matching 7 bases. Trimming took 3 bases from V and 0 from J; bases not matched to a gene: 2. The CDR3 covers 14 residues. CDR1 SGHRS and CDR2 YFSETQ come from the germline V gene. The CDR3 loop is CASSSGQLNTEAFF. In DNA, the CDR3 is TGCGCCAGCAGCTCGGGACAGCTGAACACTGAAGCTTTCTTT.

This clone was counted a single time. This chain joins TRBV2 and TRBJ1-2, with 12 positions matching TRBD1. The CDR3 has 13 amino acids. V gave up 10 bases and J gave up 12 bases; unmatched junction bases: 12. The germline V gene has CDR1 SNHLY and CDR2 FYNNEI. DNA for the CDR3: TGTGCCACCGACCCATTGGGACAGGGGGCAAACACCTTC. Protein product: CATDPLGQGANTF.

The chain recombines TRBV10-3 with TRBJ2-7; TRBD1 matches 7 bases. CDR1 ENHRY and CDR2 SYGVKD come from the germline V gene. Trimming at V came to 4 bases and at J to 3 bases, leaving 0 bases not matched to a gene. The CDR3 spans 12 residues. CDR3 in amino acids: CAISGTGYEQYF. Here the CDR3 DNA reads TGTGCCATCAGTGGGACAGGCTACGAGCAGTACTTC.

This rearrangement joins TRBV12-5 to TRBJ2-1; D gene unclear. V was clipped by 0 bases and J by 5 bases, with 5 bases between them. This CDR3 has 13 residues. Germline V gene data show CDR1 as LGHNT and CDR2 as FRNRAP. CDR3 sequence: CASGLVQDNEQFF. The CDR3 nucleotides are TGTGCTAGTGGTTTGGTACAAGACAATGAGCAGTTCTTC.

J is TRBJ1-2 and V is TRBV12-3 or TRBV12-4; weak D call: TRBD1 (5 bases). V was pared by 1 base and J by 8 bases, with 11 bases between. The CDR3 is 13 amino acids. CDR3 nucleotide sequence: TGTGCCAGCAGTTTAGGGACACTTAGCGGCTACACCTTC. Protein: CASSLGTLSGYTF.

The chain is built from TRBV7-6 and TRBJ2-1; 10 bases agree with TRBD2. The germline gives CDR1 SGHVS, CDR2 FNYEAQ. Trimming removed 5 bases from V and 4 bases from J; junction bases left unmatched: 5. The CDR3 contains 15 residues. The CDR3 region is CASSASGGPYNEQFF. The CDR3 coding sequence is TGTGCCAGCAGCGCTAGCGGGGGCCCGTACAATGAGCAGTTCTTC.

This chain connects TRBV2 to TRBJ2-6; 12 bases are shared with TRBD1. CDR1 is SNHLY, CDR2 FYNNEI, per germline. The length of the CDR3 is 17 residues. V was pared by 6 bases and J by 4 bases, with 7 bases of the junction left unmatched. CDR3 in DNA: TGTGCCAGCAGAGGGACAGGGGGCGTTGCAGGGGCCAACGTCCTGACTTTC. It yields the protein CASRGTGGVAGANVLTF.

This clone showed up just once. The gene calls are TRBV6-5 and TRBJ2-1, with 11 nucleotides matching TRBD2. This CDR3 region has 16 residues. V lost 2 bases and J lost 1; bases outside the gene matches: 1. Germline values: CDR1 MNHEY, CDR2 SVGAGI. The CDR3 nucleotides are TGTGCCAGCAGTTACGCTAGCGGGAGGTCCTACAATGAGCAGTTCTTC. It codes for CASSYASGRSYNEQFF.

This chain links TRBV27 with TRBJ2-2; TRBD2 aligns across 8 bases. This CDR3 region has 16 residues. V shed 0 bases, J shed 5 bases, and the junction held 5 bases outside the gene matches. Germline loops: CDR1 MNHEY, CDR2 SMNVEV (reference sequence). As DNA, the CDR3 is TGTGCCAGCAGTTTATCCGGGAGGGCTGGAACCGGGGAGCTGTTTTTT. It specifies CASSLSGRAGTGELFF.

This sequence joins TRBV7-6 and TRBJ2-7; 10 nucleotides agree with TRBD2. The germline gives CDR1 SGHVS, CDR2 FNYEAQ. CDR3 size: 18 residues. Unmatched junction bases numbered 17, after V lost 4 bases and J lost 5 bases. The DNA for the CDR3 is TGTGCCAGCAGCTCCTCGTCCGGGACTAGCGAATCGGTCCACGAGCAGTACTTC. This translates into CASSSSSGTSESVHEQYF. Complete variable domain (other parts from reference TRBV7-6 and TRBJ2-7): GAGVSQSPRYKVTKRGQDVALRCDPISGHVSLYWYRQALGQGPEFLTYFNYEAQQDKSGLPNDRFSAERPEGSISTLTIQRTEQRDSAMYRCASSSSSGTSESVHEQYFGPGTRLTVT.

The chain couples TRBV5-1 to TRBJ1-4; D is possibly TRBD1 (5 bases). The germline V and J ends were trimmed by 3 bases and 2 bases, with 11 bases remaining between them. In germline, CDR1 is SGHRS, CDR2 YFSETQ. The CDR3 sequence is 15 residues long. CDR3 nucleotides: TGCGCCAGCAGCTGGGGGGGATCGACTAATGAAAAACTGTTTTTT. Translated, it gives CASSWGGSTNEKLFF.

The rearrangement joins TRBV15 to TRBJ2-5; the match to TRBD2 covers 7 bases. This CDR3 contains 16 residues. With V trimmed by 6 bases and J by 0 bases, 10 bases remained unmatched. Germline V CDR1 and CDR2: LNHNV, YYDKDF (reference sequence). CDR3 amino acids: CATSQKPGGYQETQYF. The DNA for the CDR3 is TGTGCCACCAGTCAAAAACCCGGGGGGTACCAAGAGACCCAGTACTTC.

This sequence joins TRBV5-1 and TRBJ1-4, with a tentative D call TRBD1 (6 bases). The CDR3 covers 15 residues. V shed 4 bases and J shed 7 bases, with 17 bases lying between them. From germline, CDR1 is SGHRS and CDR2 YFSETQ. CDR3 amino acids: CASSPTGVGGEKLFF. The DNA for the CDR3 is TGCGCCAGCAGCCCGACAGGCGTTGGGGGTGAAAAACTGTTTTTT.

This clone was observed a handful of times. The J gene is TRBJ1-1, the V gene TRBV10-1, with D tentatively TRBD1 (5 bases). Between the trimmed V and J ends, which lost 5 bases and 0 bases, there was a span of 7 bases. Germline CDR1 WNHNN, CDR2 SYGVQD (reference sequence). This CDR3 comprises 13 residues. CDR3 coding DNA: TGCGCCAGCAGTCGGGGGGTGAACACTGAAGCTTTCTTT. Amino acid sequence: CASSRGVNTEAFF.

The chain uses TRBV30 and TRBJ1-6; D unclear. The CDR3 is 12 amino acids. V lost 2 bases and J lost 8, with 7 bases in between. Germline V gives CDR1 GTSNPN, CDR2 SVGIG (reference sequence). The CDR3, as DNA: TGTGCCTGGAGTTATACGGATTCACCCCTCCACTTT. It encodes CAWSYTDSPLHF.

Worth noting for this clone: Other DNA sequences in the same sample also yield this CDR3. This chain links TRBV12-3 or TRBV12-4 with TRBJ1-2; tentative D call: TRBD1 (5 bases). The CDR3 loop spans 13 amino acids. With 5 bases removed from V and 4 bases from J, the gap between germline ends came to 11 bases. CDR3 loop: CASSPDRLYGYTF. DNA of the CDR3: TGTGCCAGCAGTCCAGACAGACTCTATGGCTACACCTTC.

This clone was seen just once. The V call is TRBV28, the J call TRBJ1-2; D is perhaps TRBD1 (6 bases). The CDR3 is made up of 14 amino acids. Trimming took 7 bases from V and 2 from J, leaving 14 bases between them. Germline-derived CDR1 and CDR2 are MDHEN and SYDVKM. DNA for the CDR3: TGTGCCAGCATACTTGGGCAGGGGAACTATGGCTACACCTTC. Translating it yields CASILGQGNYGYTF.

A few counts support this clone. This chain joins TRBV24-1 and TRBJ2-2, with D possibly being TRBD1 (6 bases). Germline V gives CDR1 KGHDR, CDR2 SFDVKD. The CDR3 runs to 16 residues. V was trimmed by 3 bases and J by 6 bases, leaving 16 bases between them. CDR3 in DNA: TGTGCCACCAGTGATACCCCCTTAGGGGGAGCCGGGGAGCTGTTTTTT. Its protein is CATSDTPLGGAGELFF.

This clone was seen just once. V usage is TRBV6-1 and J usage is TRBJ1-1; perhaps TRBD1 as D (5 bases). The V end was cut by 3 bases, the J end by 5 bases, with 13 bases between. Germline CDR1 MNHNS, CDR2 SASEGT. This CDR3 comprises 14 residues. Written as DNA, the CDR3 is TGTGCCAGCAGTGAGGTGGGAGGGGAGACTGAAGCTTTCTTT. Protein sequence: CASSEVGGETEAFF.

The chain couples TRBV10-3 to TRBJ2-2, with 10 bases identical to TRBD1. CDR3 length equals 16 residues. Unmatched junction bases numbered 10, after V lost 5 bases and J lost 7 bases. CDR1 is ENHRY, CDR2 SYGVKD, per germline. CDR3 DNA sequence: TGTGCCATCAGTACTTGGGACAGGGGCCCTCGCGGGGAGCTGTTTTTT. Amino acid sequence: CAISTWDRGPRGELFF.

The genes are TRBV11-3 and TRBJ2-1; perhaps TRBD1 as D (6 bases). CDR3 length equals 15 residues. Per germline, CDR1 SGHNT and CDR2 YENEEA. The germline V and J ends were trimmed by 3 bases and 11 bases, with 20 bases remaining between them. This chain's CDR3 is CASSLSLTGPQQQFF. Here the CDR3 DNA reads TGTGCCAGCAGCTTGAGTCTCACAGGGCCACAACAGCAGTTCTTC.